This T cell receptor beta chain comes out of a study of blood T cell repertoires in COVID-19. Study-level information: Acute and convalescent COVID-19 specimens originated in the United States, Italy and Spain. T cells, B-cell-depleted T cells, or PBMCs supplied cDNA or gDNA.

Trimming left V 6 bases short and J 0 bases short, with 8 bases between. CDR1 is LGHDT and CDR2 is YNNKEL in the germline V gene (reference sequence). This CDR3 spans 14 amino acids. Sequencing used immunoSEQ multiplex PCR; TCRdb keeps in-frame clones, though not all of them. The sample lists around 30,000 clones, approximately 71% seen once, with 16% in the top ten. The TCR sequence derives from a human donor in a cohort sampled during active COVID-19. The sequenced sample was peripheral blood. The chain employs TRBV3-1 (or the pseudogene TRBV3-2) and TRBJ1-4, with unresolved D. The CDR3 DNA is TGTGCCAGCAGTCCGACAACAACTAATGAAAAACTGTTTTTT. Translating it yields CASSPTTTNEKLFF.